Listed here are 18 T cell receptor beta chains from one sample, sequenced in a study of cytomegalovirus exposure and HLA in healthy donors. Both 60 Vbeta primers and 13 Jbeta primers went into the PCR. TCRdb's table, derived via immunoSEQ multiplex PCR, lists solely in-frame clones and lacks some. The repertoire holds 250,000 to 350,000 clones, with about nine tenths as singletons. Sequencing used PBMCs. The receptors were gathered from a man aged 35 to 55 in good health and CMV-seropositive.

V is TRBV15 and J is TRBJ1-2; 11 bases fit TRBD1. V lost 1 base to trimming and J lost 3 bases; unmatched junction nucleotides: 1. The CDR3 spans 15 residues. CDR1 and CDR2 (germline): LNHNV, YYDKDF (reference sequence). The DNA for the CDR3 is TGTGCCACCAGCAGAGGGACAGGGGGCGACTATGGCTACACCTTC. It translates to CATSRGTGGDYGYTF. The entire variable domain, with the rest obtained from reference TRBV15 and TRBJ1-2, is as follows: DAMVIQNPRYQVTQFGKPVTLSCSQTLNHNVMYWYQQKSSQAPKLLFHYYDKDFNNEADTPDNFQSRRPNTSFCFLDIRSPGLGDTAMYLCATSRGTGGDYGYTFGSGTRLTVV.

The CDR3 sequence: CASSSPNQPQHF. The CDR3 bases are TGTGCCAGCAGTTCCCCTAATCAGCCCCAGCATTTT. The chain links TRBV2 to TRBJ1-5; D remains unclear. Germline CDR1 reads SNHLY; CDR2 reads FYNNEI. Deletions cut 5 bases from V and 4 bases from J, with 6 bases between. This CDR3 has 12 amino acids.

About this clone itself: This sample also contains other DNA sequences that code for the same CDR3. The chain carries TRBV5-1 and TRBJ2-3; D gene ambiguous. CDR3 length: 12 residues. Trimming shortened V by 0 bases and J by 4 bases, and 3 bases separated the two germline ends. Germline loops: CDR1 SGHRS, CDR2 YFSETQ. In nucleotides, the CDR3 is TGCGCCAGCAGCTTGGGAGCAGATACGCAGTATTTT. The encoded protein is CASSLGADTQYF.

V is TRBV7-3 and J is TRBJ1-1; D ambiguous. Looked up from germline, CDR1 is SGHTA and CDR2 is FQGTGA. The CDR3 is 13 residues long. Trimming removed 3 bases at V and 6 bases at J, with 11 bases between. The CDR3 here is CASSLGREAEAFF. In DNA form, the CDR3 reads TGTGCCAGCAGCTTGGGGAGGGAGGCTGAAGCTTTCTTT. Filled out from reference TRBV7-3 and TRBJ1-1, the complete variable domain reads GAGVSQTPSNKVTEKGKYVELRCDPISGHTALYWYRQSLGQGPEFLIYFQGTGAADDSGLPNDRFFAVRPEGSVSTLKIQRTERGDSAVYLCASSLGREAEAFFGQGTRLTVV.

This sequence joins TRBV6-5 and TRBJ2-7, with TRBD1 identical over 9 bases. From germline, CDR1 is MNHEY and CDR2 SVGAGI. CDR3 size: 13 residues. Germline trimming cut 2 bases from V and 7 bases from J; bases unmatched to any gene: 3. This CDR3 reads CASSYGTGLEQYF. The CDR3, as DNA: TGTGCCAGCAGTTACGGGACAGGGCTTGAGCAGTACTTC.

This rearrangement joins TRBV7-6 to TRBJ1-5, with 7 bases identical to TRBD1. V lost 5 bases to trimming and J lost 5 bases; unmatched junction nucleotides: 12. This CDR3 has 16 residues. Germline V gene sequence: CDR1 SGHVS, CDR2 FNYEAQ. CDR3 sequence (DNA): TGTGCCAGCAGCCCCCAGCCGGGACAGTATGATCAGCCCCAGCATTTT. This encodes CASSPQPGQYDQPQHF.

This clone was detected once. The rearrangement uses TRBV2 and TRBJ1-1; D is perhaps TRBD1 (6 bases). Germline CDR1 is SNHLY and CDR2 is FYNNEI. V was trimmed by 0 bases and J by 3 bases, leaving 14 bases between them. This CDR3 region has 16 residues. The CDR3: CASSEARGHLYTEAFF. In DNA, the CDR3 is TGTGCCAGCAGTGAAGCGAGGGGACACCTCTACACTGAAGCTTTCTTT.

The chain joins TRBV7-2 to TRBJ2-7, with 10 bases fitting TRBD2. CDR3 length equals 17 residues. V lost 5 bases to trimming and J lost 7 bases; unmatched junction nucleotides: 17. CDR1 and CDR2 from the germline V gene are SGHTA and FQGNSA. The CDR3, as DNA: TGTGCCAGCAGCCCAAAAACCTCCGGACTAGCGGTGGGGGAGCAGTACTTC. This sequence encodes CASSPKTSGLAVGEQYF.

The V call is TRBV19, the J call TRBJ2-7; D gene ambiguous. The CDR3 runs 17 residues. Germline assignment: CDR1 LNHDA and CDR2 SQIVND (reference sequence). With 5 bases removed from V and 6 bases from J, the gap between germline ends came to 26 bases. CDR3 bases: TGTGCCAGTAGTTTCCGACGGGTAGGCGTTAGGTCCGCCGAGCAGTACTTC. As protein: CASSFRRVGVRSAEQYF. Supplemented by reference TRBV19 and TRBJ2-7, the full variable domain reads DGGITQSPKYLFRKEGQNVTLSCEQNLNHDAMYWYRQDPGQGLRLIYYSQIVNDFQKGDIAEGYSVSREKKESFPLTVTSAQKNPTAFYLCASSFRRVGVRSAEQYFGPGTRLTVT.

As to this clone: Other DNA variants within this sample encode the same CDR3. V gene TRBV27 combines with J gene TRBJ2-7; D gene unclear. The CDR3 runs to 13 residues. Germline CDR1 and CDR2: MNHEY and SMNVEV (reference sequence). V was pared by 6 bases and J by 0 bases, with 9 bases between. The CDR3 is CASSLTGSYEQYF. CDR3 in DNA: TGTGCCAGCAGCCTGACTGGCTCCTACGAGCAGTACTTC.

CDR3 sequence: CASSPRGQGYEQYF. CDR3 nucleotide sequence: TGTGCCAGCAGCCCCAGGGGCCAAGGCTACGAGCAGTACTTC. The chain uses TRBV14 and TRBJ2-7; perhaps TRBD1 as D (6 bases). With 4 bases removed from V and 3 bases from J, the gap between germline ends came to 13 bases. From germline, CDR1 is SGHDN and CDR2 FVKESK. The CDR3 covers 14 residues.

The rearrangement joins TRBV27 to TRBJ1-4, with 7 bases that match TRBD1. This CDR3 has 14 residues. The V and J ends lost 6 bases and 5 bases, in that order; junction bases with no gene match: 6. Germline values: CDR1 MNHEY, CDR2 SMNVEV (reference sequence). CDR3: CASRPRQGNEKLFF. The CDR3 nucleotides are TGTGCCAGCAGGCCTCGACAGGGAAATGAAAAACTGTTTTTT.

This clone occurred a few times. CDR3 protein: CASSLDVSYEQYF. Here the CDR3 DNA reads TGTGCCAGCAGCTTGGATGTCAGCTACGAGCAGTACTTC. The genes are TRBV5-6 and TRBJ2-7; D remains ambiguous. Looked up from germline, CDR1 is SGHDT and CDR2 is YYEEEE. This CDR3 region has 13 residues. V lost 0 bases and J 3 bases, leaving 7 bases between the germline ends. Using reference TRBV5-6 and TRBJ2-7 for the parts outside the CDR3, the full variable domain is DAGVTQSPTHLIKTRGQQVTLRCSPKSGHDTVSWYQQALGQGPQFIFQYYEEEERQRGNFPDRFSGHQFPNYSSELNVNALLLGDSALYLCASSLDVSYEQYFGPGTRLTVT.

The chain is built from TRBV5-5 and TRBJ2-7; 7 bases fit TRBD2. The CDR3 has 13 residues. V lost 3 bases, J lost 3 bases, and 3 bases stayed unmatched. CDR1 is SGHKS, CDR2 YYEKEE, per germline (reference sequence). The CDR3 protein is CASSWGGDYEQYF. DNA for the CDR3: TGTGCCAGCAGCTGGGGGGGGGACTACGAGCAGTACTTC. Variable domain in full (rest from reference TRBV5-5 and TRBJ2-7): DAGVTQSPTHLIKTRGQQVTLRCSPISGHKSVSWYQQVLGQGPQFIFQYYEKEERGRGNFPDRFSARQFPNYSSELNVNALLLGDSALYLCASSWGGDYEQYFGPGTRLTVT.

The chain is built from TRBV7-6 and TRBJ1-2; D uncertain. CDR1 SGHVS and CDR2 FNYEAQ come from the germline V gene. The CDR3 is 14 residues long. With 1 base removed from V and 4 bases from J, the gap between germline ends came to 10 bases. For the CDR3, the DNA is TGTGCCAGCAGCTTAGAGCGGGCAGGCTATGGCTACACCTTC. Encoded protein: CASSLERAGYGYTF. The whole variable domain, filled in from reference TRBV7-6 and TRBJ1-2, reads GAGVSQSPRYKVTKRGQDVALRCDPISGHVSLYWYRQALGQGPEFLTYFNYEAQQDKSGLPNDRFSAERPEGSISTLTIQRTEQRDSAMYRCASSLERAGYGYTFGSGTRLTVV.

This clone was observed once. The chain carries TRBV19 and TRBJ2-5, with 12 nucleotides matching TRBD2. The V gene end was trimmed by 4 bases and the J gene end by 5 bases; junction bases not matched to a gene: 11. The germline gives CDR1 LNHDA, CDR2 SQIVND (reference sequence). This CDR3 is 17 amino acids long. This chain's CDR3 is CASSTRSSGRVGETQYF. Written as DNA, the CDR3 is TGTGCCAGTAGTACCAGGTCTAGCGGGAGGGTGGGGGAGACCCAGTACTTC.

V gene TRBV7-9 combines with J gene TRBJ1-4; D is possibly TRBD1 (5 bases). The V and J ends lost 5 bases and 8 bases respectively, with 18 bases between them. The germline gives CDR1 SEHNR, CDR2 FQNEAQ (reference sequence). The CDR3 has 15 residues. Here the CDR3 DNA reads TGTGCCAGCAGCCCCGGTGACAGTCTCGGGGAAAAACTGTTTTTT. The encoded protein is CASSPGDSLGEKLFF.

This clone was counted only a few times. J is TRBJ1-5 and V is TRBV6-1; no firm D call. The CDR3 spans 13 residues. CDR1 and CDR2 from the germline V gene are MNHNS and SASEGT. V lost 2 bases to trimming and J lost 4 bases, with 6 bases between them. For the CDR3, the DNA is TGTGCCAGCAGTGAATGGCAGAATCAGCCCCAGCATTTT. Translated, it gives CASSEWQNQPQHF.